This TCR beta chain is drawn from a study of CD8 T cells in Susac syndrome. The CDR3 contains 14 residues. Germline V gene data show CDR1 as SGHRS and CDR2 as YFSETQ. About this clonotype itself: A read error may produce the germline difference seen at one junction end.

Random hexamers were used to reverse transcribe an amount of roughly 0.45 to 1 ug RNA. An immunoSEQ multiplex PCR generated amplified TCR beta CDR3 products spanning 54 Vbeta and 13 Jbeta. MiXCR, run by TCRdb on the immunoSEQ multiplex PCR reads, gives a single entry per CDR3 protein. The sample has almost 450,000 distinct CDR3 sequences, 85% seen once; the top ten hold approximately 0.11%. The source of this sequence is a human donor with multiple sclerosis. The sample taken for sequencing was CD8+ T cells from PBMCs. The chain has TRBV5-1 and TRBJ2-6; no clear D gene. This CDR3 is CASSLGTGANVLTF. CDR3 DNA: TGTGCCAGTAGTTTGGGTACTGGGGCCAACGTCCTGACTTTC.